This is a list of T cell receptor beta chains from one sample in a study of cytomegalovirus exposure and HLA in healthy donors. Clones were sequenced by immunoSEQ multiplex PCR, and TCRdb holds only the in-frame ones, with some missing. The sample has some 150,000 clones, nearly 80% seen once. The sequencing input was PBMCs. These receptors were taken from a woman aged 25 to 39 in good health and CMV-seronegative. Each CDR3 is given without its conserved first and last residue. Where a row states a size, it is once, few, many or the class of an expanded clone; other rows omit it.

NA	TRBV15	TRBJ2-7	ATSRAGGRYEQY
NA	TRBV27	TRBJ2-1	ASSLLLRQGAGNEQF
NA	TRBV6-5	TRBJ1-6	ASSYSSVRGNSPLH
NA	TRBV2	TRBJ2-1	ASTWGGDEQF
NA	TRBV5-1	TRBJ1-2	ASSLGDPSYGYT
NA	TRBV29-1	TRBJ1-1	SIPERVGTEAF
NA	TRBV30	TRBJ1-2	AWSANYGYT
NA	TRBV5-4	TRBJ1-1	ASSHTMGTEAF
once	TRBV4-1	TRBJ1-5	ASSQGTANQPQH
NA	TRBV12-1	TRBJ1-1	ASSFEVTVPNTEAF
NA	TRBV7-2	TRBJ2-4	ASSRMTSGARGNIQY
few	TRBV7-3	TRBJ2-3	ASSLAALAQDTQY
NA	TRBV19	TRBJ1-1	ASSIREGFEAF
once	TRBV29-1	TRBJ1-1	SVGTEAF
NA	TRBV5-1	TRBJ2-5	ASSFTTGTGDETQY
NA	TRBV18	TRBJ2-7	ASSPTGQSSYEQY
NA	TRBV6-5	TRBJ2-2	ASSSERGNTGELF
NA	TRBV5-1	TRBJ2-3	ASSSTSGGGFTDTQY
NA	TRBV6-5	TRBJ1-2	ASSLRTSYGYT